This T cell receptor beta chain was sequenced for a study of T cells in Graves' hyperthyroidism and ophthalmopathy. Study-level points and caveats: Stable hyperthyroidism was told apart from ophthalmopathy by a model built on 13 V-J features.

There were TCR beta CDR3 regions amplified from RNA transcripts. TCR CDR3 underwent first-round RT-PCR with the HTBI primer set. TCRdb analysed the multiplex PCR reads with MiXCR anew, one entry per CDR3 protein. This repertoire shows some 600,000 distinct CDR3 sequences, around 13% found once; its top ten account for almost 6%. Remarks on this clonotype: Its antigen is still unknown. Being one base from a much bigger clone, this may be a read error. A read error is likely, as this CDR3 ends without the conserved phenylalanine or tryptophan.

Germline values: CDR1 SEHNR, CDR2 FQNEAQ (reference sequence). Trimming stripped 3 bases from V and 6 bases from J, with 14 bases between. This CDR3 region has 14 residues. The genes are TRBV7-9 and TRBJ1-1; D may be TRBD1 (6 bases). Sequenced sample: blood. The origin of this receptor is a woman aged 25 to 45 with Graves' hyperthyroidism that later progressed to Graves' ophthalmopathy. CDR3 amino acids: CASSFGGGGPEAFI. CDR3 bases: TGTGCCAGCAGCTTCGGAGGGGGTGGTCCTGAAGCTTTCATT.